Included here is one T cell receptor beta chain sequence, with context. Its antigen remains unidentified. These data come from a study of T cell responses to AZD1222 COVID-19 vaccine. Study-wide background: Second-dose timings of about 4 or about 12 weeks were pooled.

V dropped 4 bases and J dropped 4 bases, with 17 bases sitting between them. The CDR3 covers 15 residues. Germline loops: CDR1 SGHRS, CDR2 YFSETQ. General observations from the study: Repertoire sampling occurred only after the peak T cell response. Compared with day 0, the breadth and depth of the Spike-specific TCR repertoire rose significantly after two doses of AZD1222.

Clones were read by immunoSEQ multiplex PCR, and TCRdb kept only the in-frame ones, dropping some. The table has around 260,000 clones, 85% to 95% seen once. This receptor was identified in an adult in good health. The sample here was peripheral blood, taken on day 0 of AZD1222 vaccination. V usage is TRBV5-1 and J usage is TRBJ1-1; possibly TRBD1 for D (5 bases). Written as DNA, the CDR3 is TGCGCCAGCAGCCCGATCGGGGCCCCGGGCACTGAAGCTTTCTTT. It translates to CASSPIGAPGTEAFF.